Described below is a single TCR beta chain sequence and its context. The source of the sample is a study of technical replicates of blood from a handful of donors. Germline values: CDR1 LNHDA, CDR2 SQIVND (reference sequence). The junction had 5 bases not matched to a gene; V was cut back by 9 bases and J by 1 base. The CDR3 consists of 13 residues. The method was immunoSEQ multiplex PCR; TCRdb's version includes in-frame clones alone and lacks a portion of them. Of around 81,000 clones listed, 95% were seen once; the top ten hold about 0.36%. The chain joins TRBV19 to TRBJ1-1; 7 nucleotides match TRBD1. This receptor was obtained from a human donor in good health. The sample comprised T cells isolated from PBMCs. The CDR3 nucleotides read TGTGCCAGCTTACAGGGGAGGAACACTGAAGCTTTCTTT. Translation gives CASLQGRNTEAFF.